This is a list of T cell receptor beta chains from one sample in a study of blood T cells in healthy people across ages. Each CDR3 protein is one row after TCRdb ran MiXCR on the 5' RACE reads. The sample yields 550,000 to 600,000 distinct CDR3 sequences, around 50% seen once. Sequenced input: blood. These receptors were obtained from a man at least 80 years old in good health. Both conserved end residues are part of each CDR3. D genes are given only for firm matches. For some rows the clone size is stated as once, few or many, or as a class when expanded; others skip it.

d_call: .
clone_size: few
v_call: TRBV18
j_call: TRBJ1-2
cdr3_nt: TGTGCCAGCTCACCTCGGGCCCAGGGGTATGGCTACACCTTC
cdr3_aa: CASSPRAQGYGYTF

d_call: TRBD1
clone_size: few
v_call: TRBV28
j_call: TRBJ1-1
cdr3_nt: TGTGCCAGCAGAACAGGGACAGCCAAGGGAGCTTTCTTT
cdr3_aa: CASRTGTAKGAFF

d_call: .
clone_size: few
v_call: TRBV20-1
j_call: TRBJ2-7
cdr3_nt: TGCAGTGCTAGAGATTTGAGGGGAAGGGAGCAGTACTTC
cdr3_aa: CSARDLRGREQYF

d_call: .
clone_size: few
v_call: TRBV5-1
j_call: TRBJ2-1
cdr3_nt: TGCGCCAGCAGCATCCAAACCCCTAAGGAGTCGGAGTCGAGGAATGAGCAGTTCTTC
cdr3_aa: CASSIQTPKESESRNEQFF

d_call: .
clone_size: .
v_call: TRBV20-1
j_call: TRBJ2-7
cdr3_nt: TGCAGTGCCCTAAAGGGGGGGTCCACCTACGAGCAGTACTTC
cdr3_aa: CSALKGGSTYEQYF

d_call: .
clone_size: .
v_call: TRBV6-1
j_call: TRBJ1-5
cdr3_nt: TGTGCCAGCAGGGGGGACGCTTTGGATCAGCCCCAGCATTTT
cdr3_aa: CASRGDALDQPQHF

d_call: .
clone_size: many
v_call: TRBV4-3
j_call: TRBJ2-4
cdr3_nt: TGCGCCAGCAGCCAAGATTACGGCGGGTGGCGAAACATTCAGTACTTC
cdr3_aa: CASSQDYGGWRNIQYF

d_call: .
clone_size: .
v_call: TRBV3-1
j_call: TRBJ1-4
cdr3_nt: TGTGCCAGCAGCCCAGAGCATGAAAAACTGTTTTTT
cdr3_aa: CASSPEHEKLFF

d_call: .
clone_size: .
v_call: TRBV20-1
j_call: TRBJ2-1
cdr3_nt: TGCAGTGCTAAAGCCCGCCTCGCGCGGGGAAAATCGTACAATGAGCAGTTCTTC
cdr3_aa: CSAKARLARGKSYNEQFF

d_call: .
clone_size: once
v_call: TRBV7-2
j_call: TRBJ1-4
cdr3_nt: TGTGCCAGCAGCGGCGGCGGGAGTAGGACTAATGAAAAACTGTTTTTT
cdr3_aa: CASSGGGSRTNEKLFF

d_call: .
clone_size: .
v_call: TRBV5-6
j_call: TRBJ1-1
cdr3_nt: TGTGCCAGCAGCTTGCAGAACCGGAACACTGAAGCTTTCTTT
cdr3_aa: CASSLQNRNTEAFF

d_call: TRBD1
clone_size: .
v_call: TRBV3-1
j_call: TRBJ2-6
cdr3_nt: TGTGCCAGCAGCCAAGATTACCCGGGACAGGGGGCCGGGGCCAACGTCCTGACTTTC
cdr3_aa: CASSQDYPGQGAGANVLTF

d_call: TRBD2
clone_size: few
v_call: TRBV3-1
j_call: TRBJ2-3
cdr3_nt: TGTGCCAGCAGCCAAGAGAGACTAGCGGGAGGAGGGGATACGCAGTATTTT
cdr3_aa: CASSQERLAGGGDTQYF

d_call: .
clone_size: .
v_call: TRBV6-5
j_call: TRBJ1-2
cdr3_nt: TGTGCCAGCAGTTACTCAGGGGAGTATGGCTACACCTTC
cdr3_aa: CASSYSGEYGYTF

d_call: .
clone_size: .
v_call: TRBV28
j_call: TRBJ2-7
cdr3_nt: TGTGCCAGCAGTGTAAGGGACACCACCTACGAGCAGTACTTC
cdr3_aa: CASSVRDTTYEQYF

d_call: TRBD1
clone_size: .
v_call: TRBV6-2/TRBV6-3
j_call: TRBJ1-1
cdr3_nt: TGTGCCAGCAGTAGTCGGCCAGTCGGACAGGACACTGAAGCTTTCTTT
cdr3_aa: CASSSRPVGQDTEAFF

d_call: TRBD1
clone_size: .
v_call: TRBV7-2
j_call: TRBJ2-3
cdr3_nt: TGTGCCAGCAGCTTAGGTCGGGGCAGGGGGCGGTGGGATACGCAGTATTTT
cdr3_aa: CASSLGRGRGRWDTQYF

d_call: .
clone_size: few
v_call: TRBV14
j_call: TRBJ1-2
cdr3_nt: TGTGCCAGCAGCCAAGCCTTGGGAGCTGGGTATGGCTACACCTTC
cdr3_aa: CASSQALGAGYGYTF

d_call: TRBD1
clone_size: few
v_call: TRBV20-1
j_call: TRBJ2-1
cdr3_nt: TGCAGTGCTAGAACCGGGACAGGAGGGGGACAGTTCTTC
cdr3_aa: CSARTGTGGGQFF

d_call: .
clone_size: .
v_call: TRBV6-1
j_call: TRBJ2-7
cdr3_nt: TGTGCCAGCAGCCTCCGGGACGCCTACGAGCAGTACTTC
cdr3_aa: CASSLRDAYEQYF

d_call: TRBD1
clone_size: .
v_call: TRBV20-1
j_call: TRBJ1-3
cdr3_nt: TGCAGTGCTAGCCCCCGGGACAGGGGTCCTGGAAACACCATATATTTT
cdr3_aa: CSASPRDRGPGNTIYF

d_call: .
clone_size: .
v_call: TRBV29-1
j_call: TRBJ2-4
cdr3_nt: TGCAGCGTTGAAGATCTTTGGGGAGGTCTTCAGTACTTC
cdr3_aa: CSVEDLWGGLQYF

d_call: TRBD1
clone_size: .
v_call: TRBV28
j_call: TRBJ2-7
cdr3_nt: TGTGCCAGCAGCCCTGGTGCCCAGGGGGACCACGAGCAGTACTTC
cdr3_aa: CASSPGAQGDHEQYF

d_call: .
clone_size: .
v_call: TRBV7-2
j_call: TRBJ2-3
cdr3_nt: TGTGCCAGCAGCAACCCCACAGATACGCAGTATTTT
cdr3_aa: CASSNPTDTQYF

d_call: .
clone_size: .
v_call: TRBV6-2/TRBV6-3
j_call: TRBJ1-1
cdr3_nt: TGTGCCAGCCGCACTTTGGCGCTGGGCGTGAACACTGAAGCTTTCTTT
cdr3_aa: CASRTLALGVNTEAFF

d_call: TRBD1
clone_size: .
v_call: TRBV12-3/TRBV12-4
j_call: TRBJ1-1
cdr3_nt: TGTGCCAGCAGTCCTCGGACAGGGGGCGGCACTGAAGCTTTCTTT
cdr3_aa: CASSPRTGGGTEAFF

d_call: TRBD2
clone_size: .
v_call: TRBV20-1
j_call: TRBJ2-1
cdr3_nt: TGCAGTGCTGAGGACGGGGGGGGATCCTACAATGAGCAGTTCTTC
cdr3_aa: CSAEDGGGSYNEQFF

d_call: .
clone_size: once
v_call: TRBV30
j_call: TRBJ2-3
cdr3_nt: TGTGCCTGGAGTGTATACAGCAGGGAACGAGGTACGCAGTATTTT
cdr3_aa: CAWSVYSRERGTQYF

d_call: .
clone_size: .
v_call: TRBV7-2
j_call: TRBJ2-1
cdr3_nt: TGTGCCAGCAGCGCCGACCTTAGCTCCTACAATGAGCAGTTCTTC
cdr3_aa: CASSADLSSYNEQFF

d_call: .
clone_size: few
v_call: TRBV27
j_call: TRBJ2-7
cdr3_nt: TGTGCCAGCAGCCTTTCGTCAGGGCTCTACGAGCAGTACTTC
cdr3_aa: CASSLSSGLYEQYF

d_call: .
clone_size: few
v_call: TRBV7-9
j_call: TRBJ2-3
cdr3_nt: TGTGCCAGCAGCTTCCCCACAGATACGCAGTATTTT
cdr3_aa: CASSFPTDTQYF

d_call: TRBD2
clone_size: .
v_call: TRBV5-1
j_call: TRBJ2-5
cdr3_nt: TGCGCCAGCAGCGTGGGACTAGCGGGGTCAGAGACCCAGTACTTC
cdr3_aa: CASSVGLAGSETQYF

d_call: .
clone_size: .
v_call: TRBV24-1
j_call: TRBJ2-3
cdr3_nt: TGTGCCACCAGTGATTCAAAAGATACGCAGTATTTT
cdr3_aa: CATSDSKDTQYF

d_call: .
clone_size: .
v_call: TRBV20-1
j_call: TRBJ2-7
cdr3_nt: TGCAGTGCTCCTAGCGAGAGCTACGAGCAGTACTTC
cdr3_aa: CSAPSESYEQYF

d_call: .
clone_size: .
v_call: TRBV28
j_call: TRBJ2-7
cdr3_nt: TGTGCCAGCAGTTCGTGGGGCACGGGGCTCTACGAGCAGTACTTC
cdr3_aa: CASSSWGTGLYEQYF

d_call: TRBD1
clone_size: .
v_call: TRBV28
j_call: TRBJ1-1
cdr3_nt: TGTGCCAGCAGTTTATGGGGAAGGGACAGGGCAAACACTGAAGCTTTCTTT
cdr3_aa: CASSLWGRDRANTEAFF

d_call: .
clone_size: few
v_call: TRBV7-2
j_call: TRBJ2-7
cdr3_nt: TGTGCCAGCAGCTTAGCTGCCCGAAACTCCTACGAGCAGTACTTC
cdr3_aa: CASSLAARNSYEQYF

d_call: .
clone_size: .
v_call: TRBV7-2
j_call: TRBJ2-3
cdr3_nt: TGTGCCAGCAGCTTATTCCCCCGGGCCAGCACAGATACGCAGTATTTT
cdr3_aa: CASSLFPRASTDTQYF

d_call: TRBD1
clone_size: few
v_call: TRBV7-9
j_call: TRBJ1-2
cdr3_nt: TGTGCCAGCAGCTTTAGCCAGGGGGCCTATGGCTACACCTTC
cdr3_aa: CASSFSQGAYGYTF

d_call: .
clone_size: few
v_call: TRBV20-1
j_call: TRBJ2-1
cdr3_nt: TGCAGTGCCGGTGGGCGCTCCTACAATGAGCAGTTCTTC
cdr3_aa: CSAGGRSYNEQFF

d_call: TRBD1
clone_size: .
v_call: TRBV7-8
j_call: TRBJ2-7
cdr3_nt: TGTGCCAGCAGCCAACCGGGACAGGCGCTCTACGAGCAGTACTTC
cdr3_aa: CASSQPGQALYEQYF

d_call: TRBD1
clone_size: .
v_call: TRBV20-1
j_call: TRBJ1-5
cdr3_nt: TGCAGTGCATATCCGGGACAGAACATAAATCAGCCCCAGCATTTT
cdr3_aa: CSAYPGQNINQPQHF

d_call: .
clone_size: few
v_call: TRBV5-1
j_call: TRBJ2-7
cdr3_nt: TGCGCCAGCAGCTTTTCCTCCCCCTACGAGCAGTACTTC
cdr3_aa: CASSFSSPYEQYF

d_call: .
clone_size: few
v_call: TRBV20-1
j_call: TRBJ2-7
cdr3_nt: TGCAGTGCTCCACGGGGGTTATCCTACGAGCAGTACTTC
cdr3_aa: CSAPRGLSYEQYF

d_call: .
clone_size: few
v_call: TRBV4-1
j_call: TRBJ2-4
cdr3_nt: TGCGCCAGCAGCCAAGCCAACTGGGACGGGGGAAACATTCAGTACTTC
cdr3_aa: CASSQANWDGGNIQYF

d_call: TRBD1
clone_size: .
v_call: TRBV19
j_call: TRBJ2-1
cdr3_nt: TGTGCCAGTAGTATGTGGGGGACAGGGGATAATGAGCAGTTCTTC
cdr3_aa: CASSMWGTGDNEQFF

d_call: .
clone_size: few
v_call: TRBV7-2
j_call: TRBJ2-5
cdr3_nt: TGTGCCAGCACCCTGATGGGGAGTCAGGAGACCCAGTACTTC
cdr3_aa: CASTLMGSQETQYF

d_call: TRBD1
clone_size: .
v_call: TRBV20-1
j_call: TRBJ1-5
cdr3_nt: TGCAGTGCTCGGGGACAGGATAACTTCAATCAGCCCCAGCATTTT
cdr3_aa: CSARGQDNFNQPQHF

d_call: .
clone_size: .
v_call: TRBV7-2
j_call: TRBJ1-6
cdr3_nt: TGTGCCAGCAGCCTCGGGCCGCGGGGGAATTCACCCCTCCACTTT
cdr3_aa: CASSLGPRGNSPLHF

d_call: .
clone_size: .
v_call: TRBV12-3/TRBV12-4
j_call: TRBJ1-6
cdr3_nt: TGTGCCAGCAGTTTATATCGGGGGGGGCTTAATTCACCCCTCCACTTT
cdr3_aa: CASSLYRGGLNSPLHF

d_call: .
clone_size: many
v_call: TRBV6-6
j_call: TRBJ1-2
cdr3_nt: TGTGCCAGCAGCCCCGGGGGGAATGGCTACACCTTC
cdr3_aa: CASSPGGNGYTF

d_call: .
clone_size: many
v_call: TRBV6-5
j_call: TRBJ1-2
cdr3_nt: TGTGCCAGCAGTCCCCGGACGGGGGGCTACACCTTC
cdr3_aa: CASSPRTGGYTF

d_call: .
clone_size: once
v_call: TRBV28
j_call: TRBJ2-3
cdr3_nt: TGTGCCAGCACCCTCCCTCCGGCAGCTAGCACAGATACGCAGTATTTT
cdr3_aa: CASTLPPAASTDTQYF

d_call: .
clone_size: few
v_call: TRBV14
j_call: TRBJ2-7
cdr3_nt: TGTGCCAGCAGATTGGCAACCAGCTACGAGCAGTACTTC
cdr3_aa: CASRLATSYEQYF

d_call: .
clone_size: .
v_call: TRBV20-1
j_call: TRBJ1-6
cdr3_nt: TGCAGTGCTAAGCGGGGAGGCTCCTATAATTCACCCCTCCACTTT
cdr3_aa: CSAKRGGSYNSPLHF